This T cell receptor (beta chain) was identified during a study of beta chain features in type 1 diabetes. The study, taken as a whole, reports: Short templates might get an advantage during PCR, and this would be equal in patients and controls.

The authors reverse transcribed all of the isolated RNA, so sequencing captured expressed TCRB transcripts. The protocol was immunoSEQ multiplex PCR, while the TCRdb copy is restricted to in-frame clones and leaves out a portion. The data hold approximately 150,000 clones, with just over 9% observed a single time. A few counts support this clone. Antigen specificity is unknown. Trimming shortened V by 2 bases and J by 0 bases, and 10 bases separated the two germline ends. The CDR3 consists of 15 residues. Germline lookup yields CDR1 SGHRS and CDR2 YFSETQ. The specimen sequenced was central memory CD4+ T cells from blood. The chain recombines TRBV5-1 with TRBJ2-3; TRBD1 is a possible D gene (6 bases). The clonotype was recovered from a woman aged 18-29 years in good health. The CDR3 DNA sequence: TGCGCCAGCAGCTTACAGGGTTACAGCACAGATACGCAGTATTTT. This codes for CASSLQGYSTDTQYF. Full variable domain (outside the CDR3, taken from reference TRBV5-1 and TRBJ2-3): KAGVTQTPRYLIKTRGQQVTLSCSPISGHRSVSWYQQTPGQGLQFLFEYFSETQRNKGNFPGRFSGRQFSNSRSEMNVSTLELGDSALYLCASSLQGYSTDTQYFGPGTRLTVL.